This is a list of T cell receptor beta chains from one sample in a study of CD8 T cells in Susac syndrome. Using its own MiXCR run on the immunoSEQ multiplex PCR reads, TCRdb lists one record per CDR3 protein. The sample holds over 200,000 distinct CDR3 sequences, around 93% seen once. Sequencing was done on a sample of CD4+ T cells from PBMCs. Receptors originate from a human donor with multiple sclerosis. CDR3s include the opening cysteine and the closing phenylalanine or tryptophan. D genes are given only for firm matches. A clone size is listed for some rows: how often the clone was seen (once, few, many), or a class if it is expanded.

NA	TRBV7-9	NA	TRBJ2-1	TGTGCCATCTCGTTTTCTGGACAGCATTTATCCTACAATGAGCAGTTCTTC	CAISFSGQHLSYNEQFF
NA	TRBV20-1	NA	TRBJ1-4	TGCAGTGCTAGACGACAGGAAAATGAAAAACTGTTTTTT	CSARRQENEKLFF
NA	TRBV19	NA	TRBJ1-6	TGTGCCAGTAGTTCAGGGTCCAATAATTCACCCCTCCACTTT	CASSSGSNNSPLHF
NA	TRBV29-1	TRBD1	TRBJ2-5	TGCAGCGTTGTTAGAACAGGGGTCGATGAGACCCAGTACTTC	CSVVRTGVDETQYF
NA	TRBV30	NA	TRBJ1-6	TGTGCCTGGAGCCCCGGATCGGGCAATTCACCCCTCCACTTT	CAWSPGSGNSPLHF
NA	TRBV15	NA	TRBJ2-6	TGTGCCACCAGAGGGGCCAACGTCCTGACTTTC	CATRGANVLTF
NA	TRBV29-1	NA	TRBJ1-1	TGCAGCGTTGGAGGGTCCAGCGGCACTGAAGCTTTCTTT	CSVGGSSGTEAFF
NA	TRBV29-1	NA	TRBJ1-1	TGCAGCATGGAGGAGAACACTGAAGCTTTCTTT	CSMEENTEAFF
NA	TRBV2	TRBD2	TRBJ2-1	TGTGCCACCGGACTAGCGGGGGGCATCAATGAGCAGTTCTTC	CATGLAGGINEQFF
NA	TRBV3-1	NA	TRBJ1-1	TGTGCCAGCAGCCAAGATTCCGGGGGGACTGAAGCTTTCTTT	CASSQDSGGTEAFF
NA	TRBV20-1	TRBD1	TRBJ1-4	TGCAGTGCTACAGGGGGCAATGAAAAACTGTTTTTT	CSATGGNEKLFF
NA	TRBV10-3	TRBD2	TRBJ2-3	TGTGCCATCAGTGCATGGACTAGCGAGCTCACAGATACGCAGTATTTT	CAISAWTSELTDTQYF
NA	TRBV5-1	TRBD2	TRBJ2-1	TGCGCCAGCAGCTCGACACGGGGGGGTACCTACAATGAGCAGTTCTTC	CASSSTRGGTYNEQFF
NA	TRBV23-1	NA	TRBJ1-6	TGCGCCAGCAGTCAGGAGAACAGCTCCTATAATTCACCCCTCCACTTT	CASSQENSSYNSPLHF
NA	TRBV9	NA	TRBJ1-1	TGTGCCAGCAGCGTAGGTGAGGGGCTAGGGACTGAAGCTTTCTTT	CASSVGEGLGTEAFF
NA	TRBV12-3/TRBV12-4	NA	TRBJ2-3	TGTGCCAGCAGGCCGCAACAGGGGAGGGCGGATACGCAGTATTTT	CASRPQQGRADTQYF
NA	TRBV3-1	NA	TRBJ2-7	TGTGCCAGCAGCCAAGATCTGACCGGCTCCTACGAGCAGTACTTC	CASSQDLTGSYEQYF
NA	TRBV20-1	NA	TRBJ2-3	TGCAGTGCTAGAGATCTCGGTGCCAGGGCGACAGATACGCAGTATTTT	CSARDLGARATDTQYF
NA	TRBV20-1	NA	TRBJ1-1	TGCAGTGCTAGATTCGGCACTGAAGCTTTCTTT	CSARFGTEAFF
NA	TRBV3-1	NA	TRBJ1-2	TGTGCCAGCAGCCAGAATGCTGACTACACCTTC	CASSQNADYTF
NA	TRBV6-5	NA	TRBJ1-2	TGTGCCAGCAGCTACAGGGATTTTGCCTATGGCTACACCTTC	CASSYRDFAYGYTF
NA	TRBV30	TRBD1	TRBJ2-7	TGTGCCTGGAGTGTATCAGGGGGCGAAGGGAACGAGCAGTACTTC	CAWSVSGGEGNEQYF
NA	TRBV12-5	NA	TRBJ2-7	TGTGCTAGTGGTTCCCCAGGTCTTGTGTACGAGCAGTACTTC	CASGSPGLVYEQYF
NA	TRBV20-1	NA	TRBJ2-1	TGCAGTTGCGGACCCCGCGGCAATGAGCAGTTCTTC	CSCGPRGNEQFF
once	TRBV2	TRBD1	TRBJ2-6	TGTGCCAGCAGCGAGGGAACAGGGGCTGGGGCCAACGTCCTGACTTTC	CASSEGTGAGANVLTF
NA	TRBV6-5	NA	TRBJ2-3	TGTGCCAGCACCCAGGGAGGTACGCAGTATTTT	CASTQGGTQYF
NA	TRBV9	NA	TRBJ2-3	TGTGCCAGCAGCCCCAGGTCTGGGACAATTTCGGAGACGCAGTATTTT	CASSPRSGTISETQYF
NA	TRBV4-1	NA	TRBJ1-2	TGCGCCAGCAGCCAAGAGGACGGGATGGGACCGGTATATGGCTACACCTTC	CASSQEDGMGPVYGYTF
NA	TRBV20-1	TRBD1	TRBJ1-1	TGCAGTGCTAGAGGGACAGGGGACACTGAAGCTTTCTTT	CSARGTGDTEAFF
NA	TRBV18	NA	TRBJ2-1	TGTGCCAGCTCACCACCGTCGGAGGGCCGGGGGTTCTTC	CASSPPSEGRGFF
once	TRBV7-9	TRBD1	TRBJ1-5	TGTGCCAGCAGCTTGGGACAGCAGCCCCAGCATTTT	CASSLGQQPQHF
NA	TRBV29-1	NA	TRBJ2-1	TGCAGCGTTTGGGTAACCCTTAATGAGCAGTTCTTC	CSVWVTLNEQFF
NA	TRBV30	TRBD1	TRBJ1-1	TGTGCCTGGAGTACGACAGGGGTTGAAGCTTTCTTT	CAWSTTGVEAFF
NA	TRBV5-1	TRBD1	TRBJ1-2	TGCGCCAGCAGCTTCGAACAGGGGGGTGGCTACACCTTC	CASSFEQGGGYTF
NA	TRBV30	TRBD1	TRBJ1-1	TGTGCCTCCAGGGGGACTTGGGGCACTGAAGCTTTCTTT	CASRGTWGTEAFF
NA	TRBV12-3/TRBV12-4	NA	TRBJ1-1	TGTGCCAGCAGTTTACAGGGAAAAGGGAACACTGAAGCTTTCTTT	CASSLQGKGNTEAFF
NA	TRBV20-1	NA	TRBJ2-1	TGCAGTGCCTCCCGTTCGGGTAATGAGCAGTTCTTC	CSASRSGNEQFF
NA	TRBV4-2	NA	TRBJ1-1	TGTGCCAGCAGCCAAGAATTGGGACGATTGAACACTGAAGCTTTCTTT	CASSQELGRLNTEAFF
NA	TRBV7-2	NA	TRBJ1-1	TGTGCCAGCAGCTTATACGGACAATTGAACACTGAAGCTTTCTTT	CASSLYGQLNTEAFF
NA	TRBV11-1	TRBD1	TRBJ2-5	TGTGCCAGCAGGTGGACAGGCCAAGAGACCCAGTACTTC	CASRWTGQETQYF
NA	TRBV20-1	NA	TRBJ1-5	TGCAGTGCTAGAGGGAACCGGGCCCAGGGGAGTCAGCCCCAGCATTTT	CSARGNRAQGSQPQHF
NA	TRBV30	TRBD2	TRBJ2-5	TGTGCCTGGAGTGTACGGGAGATGTTTGCGGGGGGCGAGGAGACCCAGTACTTC	CAWSVREMFAGGEETQYF
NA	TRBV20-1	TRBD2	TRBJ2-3	TGCAGTGCTGACCTCAGCGGGGGCCGGAGGGATACGCAGTATTTT	CSADLSGGRRDTQYF
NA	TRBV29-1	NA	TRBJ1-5	TGCAGCGTTGGGGCGGATCAGCCCCAGCATTTT	CSVGADQPQHF
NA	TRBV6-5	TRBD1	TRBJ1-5	TGTGCCAGCAGTTGGACGGGACAGGGGAATCAGCCCCAGCATTTT	CASSWTGQGNQPQHF
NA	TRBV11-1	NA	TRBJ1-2	TGTGCCAGCAGCGACGGGACGGTCTATGGCTACACCTTC	CASSDGTVYGYTF
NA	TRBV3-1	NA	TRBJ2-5	TGTGCCAGCAGCTCCGGTGAACAGACCCAGTACTTC	CASSSGEQTQYF
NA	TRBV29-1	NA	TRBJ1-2	TGCAGCGTCGGGCCTGGAGGGAACTATGGCTACACCTTC	CSVGPGGNYGYTF
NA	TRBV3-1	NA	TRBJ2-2	TGTGCCAGCAGCCAAATGTTAGGGACCGGGGAGCTGTTTTTT	CASSQMLGTGELFF
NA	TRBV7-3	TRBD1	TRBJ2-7	TGTGCCAGCAGGAACAAGACAGGGTTCCACGAGCAGTACTTC	CASRNKTGFHEQYF
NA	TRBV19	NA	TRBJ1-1	TGTGCCAGTAGTGACCGGTCGATGTCGAGGGACACTGAAGCTTTCTTT	CASSDRSMSRDTEAFF
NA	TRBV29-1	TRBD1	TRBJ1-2	TGCAGCGAGCAACAGGGGGCTGGCTCTGGCTACACCTTC	CSEQQGAGSGYTF